A single sample is the source of the 8 T cell receptor beta chains below, sequenced in a study of CD8 T cells in ankylosing spondylitis (TCRdb year 2017). Library generation was performed with 5' RACE. The sequencing machine was an Illumina HiSeq 2500. TCRdb applied fastp at Q25 and MiXCR to the public reads, then kept only in-frame beta chains. Rows with one shared CDR3 protein collapse into an entry with the most common genes and DNA. The sample table records hundreds of thousands of distinct CDR3 sequences; 8% to 9.5% of these occur just once. The ten top clones hold approximately 7% of the sample. Specimen: blood, either unsorted or a sorted T cell fraction (not recorded which). The receptors derive from a male donor with ankylosing spondylitis or in good health (not recorded which).

J is TRBJ2-1 and V is TRBV12-3 or TRBV12-4; 8 positions agree with TRBD2. With V trimmed by 5 bases and J by 0 bases, 6 bases remained unmatched. The CDR3 covers 16 residues. CDR3 in amino acids: CASSGPSGSSYNEQFF. CDR3 bases: TGTGCCAGCAGTGGTCCCAGCGGGAGCTCCTACAATGAGCAGTTCTTC.

This clonotype was observed at least ten times. The gene calls are TRBV6-2 or TRBV6-3 and TRBJ2-1; D remains unclear. Germline CDR1 reads MNHEY; CDR2 reads SVGEGT. The ends were cut back, 7 bases at V and 0 bases at J, with 10 bases in the middle. The CDR3 is made up of 14 amino acids. CDR3 bases: TGTGCCAGCACCAACTGGAGCTCCTACAATGAGCAGTTCTTC. Its protein is CASTNWSSYNEQFF.

This clonotype has a count of ten or more. This chain links TRBV12-3 or TRBV12-4 with TRBJ1-5, with D possibly matching TRBD1 (5 bases). This CDR3 region has 18 residues. V was clipped by 3 bases and J by 5 bases, with 23 bases between them. The CDR3 spells CASSFNRGNWVGHQPQHF. The CDR3 DNA reads as TGTGCCAGCAGTTTTAATCGGGGCAATTGGGTCGGGCATCAGCCCCAGCATTTT.

This clonotype was seen a handful of times. The V gene is TRBV30, the J gene TRBJ2-1, with no clear D. Trimming took 0 bases from V and 0 from J, leaving 12 bases between them. The CDR3 sequence is 16 residues long. The germline CDR1 and CDR2 sequences are GTSNPN and SVGIG (reference sequence). CDR3 DNA: TGTGCCTGGAGTGTACGCGAGATTAGCTCCTACAATGAGCAGTTCTTC. This translates into CAWSVREISSYNEQFF. Full variable domain (missing parts from reference TRBV30 and TRBJ2-1): SQTIHQWPATLVQPVGSPLSLECTVEGTSNPNLYWYRQAAGRGLQLLFYSVGIGQISSEVPQNLSASRPQDRQFILSSKKLLLSDSGFYLCAWSVREISSYNEQFFGPGTRLTVL.

This clonotype was counted between two and nine times. The V call is TRBV18, the J call TRBJ2-5; D is tentatively TRBD1 or TRBD2 (5 bases each). Germline-derived CDR1 and CDR2 are KGHSH and LQKENI. V dropped 1 base and J dropped 2 bases, with 14 bases sitting between them. The CDR3 runs 16 residues. The CDR3 loop reads CASSPRAGTKQETQYF. CDR3 nucleotide sequence: TGTGCCAGCTCACCACGGGCCGGGACCAAGCAAGAGACCCAGTACTTC.

This clonotype has at least ten counts. The chain links TRBV5-1 to TRBJ1-2, with TRBD1 identical over 7 bases. Unmatched junction bases numbered 3, after V lost 2 bases and J lost 2 bases. The germline V gene encodes CDR1 SGHRS and CDR2 YFSETQ. The CDR3 contains 14 residues. The CDR3 loop is CASSFAGQNYGYTF. CDR3 bases: TGCGCCAGCAGCTTCGCGGGACAGAACTATGGCTACACCTTC.

Many counts were recorded for this clonotype. V and J are TRBV7-2 and TRBJ2-6; D is undetermined. The CDR3 sequence is 13 residues long. Germline CDR1 and CDR2: SGHTA and FQGNSA. Trimming took off 5 bases at V and 2 bases at J, with 4 bases between the two ends. The CDR3 DNA sequence: TGTGCCAGCAGCCTGACTGGGGCCAACGTCCTGACTTTC. Translated, it gives CASSLTGANVLTF. Full variable domain (rest looked up from reference TRBV7-2 and TRBJ2-6): GAGVSQSPSNKVTEKGKDVELRCDPISGHTALYWYRQSLGQGLEFLIYFQGNSAPDKSGLPSDRFSAERTGGSVSTLTIQRTQQEDSAVYLCASSLTGANVLTFGAGSRLTVL.

The chain combines TRBV5-5 with TRBJ1-6; D is undetermined. Between the trimmed V and J ends, which lost 6 bases and 9 bases, there was a span of 10 bases. The V gene's germline CDR1 is SGHKS and CDR2 YYEKEE (reference sequence). The CDR3 has 12 residues. CDR3 loop: CASTKEGSPLHF. CDR3 DNA sequence: TGTGCCAGCACAAAGGAGGGTTCACCCCTCCACTTT.